A selection of T cell receptor beta chains follows, all from one sample in a study of spatial heterogeneity in lung cancer. From the 5' RACE reads, TCRdb called clonotypes with MiXCR, one entry per CDR3 protein. The sample includes more than 9,500 distinct CDR3 sequences, approximately 17% of them seen just once. The sequenced sample was PBMCs, obtained at surgery. The receptors stem from a male donor with early-stage non-small cell lung cancer. The CDR3 runs from the conserved cysteine through the conserved F or W. The D gene is left open where the match is weak. Expanded clones are given a class, and other clones once, few, many or no size at all.

V	D	size	J	CDR3	DNA
TRBV6-6	-	many	TRBJ1-1	CATTQGLNTEAFF	TGTGCCACTACTCAGGGGCTTAACACTGAAGCTTTCTTT
TRBV4-2	-	-	TRBJ2-2	CASSLDAGELFF	TGTGCCAGCAGCTTAGACGCCGGGGAGCTGTTTTTT
TRBV6-2/TRBV6-3	-	-	TRBJ2-1	CASSPPGGAYNEQFF	TGTGCCAGCAGCCCCCCAGGGGGGGCCTACAATGAGCAGTTCTTC
TRBV27	TRBD1	many	TRBJ2-7	CASLLGQTNYEQYF	TGTGCCAGTTTACTGGGACAGACTAACTACGAGCAGTACTTC
TRBV2	TRBD1	few	TRBJ2-7	CASSEGGDRSYEQYF	TGTGCCAGCAGTGAAGGTGGGGACAGGTCCTACGAGCAGTACTTC
TRBV7-6	-	few	TRBJ2-7	CASSPGEGPWEQYF	TGTGCCAGCAGCCCCGGCGAAGGGCCGTGGGAGCAGTACTTC
TRBV7-3	TRBD2	once	TRBJ2-3	CASSLGLAGDTQYF	TGTGCCAGCAGCCTGGGACTAGCGGGAGATACGCAGTATTTT
TRBV28	-	many	TRBJ1-4	CASSLIGVGDEKLFF	TGTGCCAGCAGTCTTATTGGGGTAGGCGACGAAAAACTGTTTTTT
TRBV3-1	TRBD2	many	TRBJ2-7	CASSTQRLAGLYEQYF	TGTGCCAGCAGCACCCAAAGGTTAGCGGGATTATACGAGCAGTACTTC
TRBV28	-	few	TRBJ2-7	CASSLVSGVTYEQYF	TGTGCCAGCAGTTTAGTCTCGGGAGTAACTTACGAGCAGTACTTC
TRBV5-5	-	-	TRBJ2-2	CASSLESAGELFF	TGTGCCAGCAGCTTGGAAAGTGCCGGGGAGCTGTTTTTT
TRBV2	-	medium-sized	TRBJ1-2	CASRGLGTGYYGYTF	TGTGCCAGCAGGGGGCTGGGGACCGGTTATTATGGCTACACCTTC
TRBV5-1	TRBD2	once	TRBJ2-5	CASSSRLAQETQYF	TGCGCCAGCAGCTCAAGACTAGCGCAAGAGACCCAGTACTTC
TRBV3-1	TRBD2	few	TRBJ2-3	CASSRGDSGRDTQYF	TGTGCCAGCAGCCGGGGTGATAGCGGGAGAGATACGCAGTATTTT
TRBV4-1	-	medium-sized	TRBJ2-7	CASSHPRTGSNYEQYF	TGCGCCAGCAGCCACCCTCGGACGGGGAGCAACTACGAGCAGTACTTC